This T cell receptor (beta chain) derives from a study of radiotherapy plus CTLA-4 blockade in lung cancer. Looking at the study overall: Objective responses were recorded in over 15% of patients, with disease control recorded in 25% to 35%.

About this clone: The antigen remains undetermined. Other nucleotide sequences from this sample produce the same CDR3.

The assay was immunoSEQ multiplex PCR, and TCRdb's table has in-frame clones only and misses some. Of tens of thousands of clones detected, 79% appear once; the ten largest clones hold 10%. Study-level findings and limits: Tumor-origin TCR clones grew in blood after radiotherapy plus ipilimumab. Response was reportedly best predicted by early blood T cell clone dynamics, with interferon-beta.

V shed 5 bases and J shed 3 bases, with 12 bases lying between them. Germline V lookup: CDR1 MNHEY, CDR2 SMNVEV (reference sequence). This CDR3 has 14 residues. V and J are TRBV27 and TRBJ2-3; tentative D call: TRBD2 (5 bases). The material was peripheral blood, obtained from a patient treated with radiotherapy plus ipilimumab. The origin of this receptor is a human donor with non-small cell lung cancer who had a complete response to radiotherapy plus ipilimumab. CDR3 sequence (DNA): TGTGCCAGCAGTCTCCGGGAAGTGACAGATACGCAGTATTTT. This gives the protein CASSLREVTDTQYF.